Listed here are 16 T cell receptor beta chains from one sample, sequenced in a study of cytomegalovirus exposure and HLA in healthy donors. 60 Vbeta and 13 Jbeta primers were used in PCR. TCRdb's table, derived via immunoSEQ multiplex PCR, lists solely in-frame clones and lacks some. In total, the table holds over 45,000 clones. The sample comprised PBMCs. These receptors all stem from a woman younger than 30 in good health and CMV-seronegative.

The CDR3 bases are TGCGCCAGCAGCGCGAGGACAGGGGGCGCTGGGGCCAACGTCCTGACTTTC. Translated, it gives CASSARTGGAGANVLTF. The chain employs TRBV5-1 and TRBJ2-6; 11 positions match TRBD1. Trimming cost V 4 bases and J 2 bases; bases outside gene matches: 5. CDR3 size: 17 residues. Germline lookup yields CDR1 SGHRS and CDR2 YFSETQ.

V is TRBV6-1 and J is TRBJ1-2; TRBD1 aligns across 8 bases. Per germline, CDR1 MNHNS and CDR2 SASEGT. The CDR3 is 13 residues long. V was clipped by 4 bases and J by 5 bases; unmatched bases: 3. Written as DNA, the CDR3 is TGTGCCAGCAGTGGGACAGGGCGGTATGGCTACACCTTC. Protein sequence: CASSGTGRYGYTF.

The gene calls are TRBV29-1 and TRBJ1-2; the match to TRBD1 covers 8 bases. The V gene end was trimmed by 2 bases and the J gene end by 6 bases; junction bases not matched to a gene: 11. There are 15 residues in the CDR3. The germline CDR1 and CDR2 sequences are SQVTM and ANQGSEA. CDR3 amino acids: CSVERWTGSDHGYTF. CDR3 nucleotide sequence: TGCAGCGTTGAAAGGTGGACAGGGAGTGATCATGGCTACACCTTC. Full variable domain (remainder filled in from reference TRBV29-1 and TRBJ1-2): SAVISQKPSRDICQRGTSLTIQCQVDSQVTMMFWYRQQPGQSLTLIATANQGSEATYESGFVIDKFPISRPNLTFSTLTVSNMSPEDSSIYLCSVERWTGSDHGYTFGSGTRLTVV.

On this clone itself: One junction end disagrees with the germline gene, perhaps due to a read error. The rearrangement joins TRBV4-1 to TRBJ1-6; D remains unclear. The germline gives CDR1 MGHRA, CDR2 YSYEKL. This CDR3 is 17 amino acids long. CDR3 sequence (DNA): TGCGCCAGCAGCCAAGGGGGTCGGGGTTGGGTTAATTCACACCTCCACTTT. This codes for CASSQGGRGWVNSHLHF.

V is TRBV18 and J is TRBJ2-3, with 8 bases that match TRBD2. CDR1 is KGHSH, CDR2 LQKENI, per germline. The junction had 6 bases not matched to a gene; V was cut back by 4 bases and J by 0 bases. CDR3 length: 16 amino acids. The DNA of the CDR3 is TGTGCCAGCTCACTCGAGCGGGAGACTAGCACAGATACGCAGTATTTT. Protein product: CASSLERETSTDTQYF.

The chain carries TRBV28 and TRBJ1-4; 7 bases fit TRBD1. J was trimmed by 6 bases and V by 3 bases; bases with no gene match: 4. Looked up from germline, CDR1 is MDHEN and CDR2 is SYDVKM. The CDR3 totals 14 residues. The CDR3 DNA is TGTGCCAGCAGTTTCCTTGACAGGGATGAAAAACTGTTTTTT. Encoded protein: CASSFLDRDEKLFF.

This chain connects TRBV11-2 to TRBJ1-5; 8 bases are a match to TRBD1. This CDR3 contains 15 residues. The germline CDR1 and CDR2 sequences are SGHAT and FQNNGV. V trimming: 1 base; J trimming: 5 bases; junction bases outside the gene matches: 4. This chain's CDR3 is CASSLAGGWDQPQHF. The CDR3 nucleotides are TGTGCCAGCAGCTTAGCAGGGGGCTGGGATCAGCCCCAGCATTTT. Complete variable domain (other parts from reference TRBV11-2 and TRBJ1-5): EAGVAQSPRYKIIEKRQSVAFWCNPISGHATLYWYQQILGQGPKLLIQFQNNGVVDDSQLPKDRFSAERLKGVDSTLKIQPAKLEDSAVYLCASSLAGGWDQPQHFGDGTRLSIL.

The chain has TRBV12-5 and TRBJ1-5; 9 bases align to TRBD1. Trimming cost V 2 bases and J 4 bases; bases outside gene matches: 6. This CDR3 region has 16 residues. CDR1 and CDR2 (germline): LGHNT, FRNRAP. CDR3 sequence reads: CASGLTRTGDNQPQHF. DNA for the CDR3: TGTGCTAGTGGTTTGACACGGACAGGGGATAATCAGCCCCAGCATTTT.

In DNA form, the CDR3 reads TGCGCCAGCGTGACGGGGGGTCGAAACACCGGGGAGCTGTTTTTT. This encodes CASVTGGRNTGELFF. The chain uses TRBV5-1 and TRBJ2-2; TRBD2 matches at 7 bases. Germline-derived CDR1 and CDR2 are SGHRS and YFSETQ. V lost 7 bases, J lost 2 bases, and 8 bases stayed unmatched. The CDR3 covers 15 residues.

This chain links TRBV19 with TRBJ2-2; 7 nucleotides agree with TRBD1. The CDR3 totals 16 residues. The V segment lost 2 bases and the J segment 3 bases; nucleotides outside the gene matches: 6. From germline, CDR1 is LNHDA and CDR2 SQIVND (reference sequence). CDR3 DNA sequence: TGTGCCAGTAGTATATCTTGGGACAGTTACACCGGGGAGCTGTTTTTT. It yields the protein CASSISWDSYTGELFF.

This chain uses TRBV5-4 with TRBJ1-2; 9 bases are shared with TRBD1. V gave up 0 bases and J gave up 3 bases; unmatched junction bases: 3. Germline V gene lookup returns CDR1 SGHNT and CDR2 YYREEE (reference sequence). The CDR3 totals 15 residues. CDR3 sequence (DNA): TGTGCCAGCAGCTTGGTGTGGGACAGGGACTATGGCTACACCTTC. This sequence encodes CASSLVWDRDYGYTF.

CDR3 loop: CASSLFNWQGGSTEAFF. The DNA for the CDR3 is TGTGCCAGCAGTTTATTTAACTGGCAGGGAGGAAGCACTGAAGCTTTCTTT. V usage is TRBV27 and J usage is TRBJ1-1; perhaps TRBD1 as D (5 bases). The germline V gene encodes CDR1 MNHEY and CDR2 SMNVEV (reference sequence). V was shortened by 1 base and J by 4 bases, with 19 bases between the two germline ends. CDR3 length equals 17 residues.

The chain couples TRBV4-1 to TRBJ1-5; D call uncertain. V lost 0 bases and J 4 bases, leaving 19 bases between the germline ends. This CDR3 has 18 amino acids. Germline assignment: CDR1 MGHRA and CDR2 YSYEKL. This CDR3 is CASSQDVIPAGKNQPQHF. The DNA for the CDR3 is TGCGCCAGCAGCCAAGATGTGATTCCGGCGGGGAAAAATCAGCCCCAGCATTTT.

The chain employs TRBV28 and TRBJ2-5; 7 nucleotides line up with TRBD1. The CDR3 is 16 residues long. V lost 3 bases, J lost 2 bases, and 9 bases stayed unmatched. CDR1 and CDR2 from the germline V gene are MDHEN and SYDVKM. The CDR3 DNA is TGTGCCAGCAGTTTTCTACCGGGACAGTCACAAGAGACCCAGTACTTC. Its protein product is CASSFLPGQSQETQYF.

The chain uses TRBV6-5 and TRBJ1-1, with a weak D call TRBD1 (6 bases). Germline CDR1 MNHEY, CDR2 SVGAGI. Between the trimmed V and J ends, which lost 4 bases and 14 bases, there was a span of 20 bases. There are 13 residues in the CDR3. Written as DNA, the CDR3 is TGTGCCAGCAGTTTTCGATTCGGGGACAAGGTATTCTTT. The encoded protein is CASSFRFGDKVFF.

V gene TRBV5-1 combines with J gene TRBJ1-5; 8 positions match TRBD1. There are 15 residues in the CDR3. V lost 0 bases, J lost 5 bases, and 4 bases stayed unmatched. Germline V gene lookup returns CDR1 SGHRS and CDR2 YFSETQ. This CDR3 reads CASSLATGGDQPQHF. The CDR3 DNA reads TGCGCCAGCAGCTTGGCTACAGGGGGTGATCAGCCCCAGCATTTT.